This paragraph reports one T cell receptor beta chain. Antigen unknown. This specimen comes from a study of PD-1 blockade in classical Hodgkin lymphoma. General study results and limits: Lower baseline TCR diversity marked trial partial responders and progressors. Only CD4+ TCR diversity, not CD8+, had risen significantly by C4D1.

Only in-frame clones appear in the TCRdb table, and some are missing; sequencing was by immunoSEQ multiplex PCR. The table shows roughly 150,000 clones, with nearly 80% occurring only once. Every one of the patients relapsed after autologous stem cell transplantation (brentuximab vedotin exposure was variable). Germline CDR1 is SGHRS and CDR2 is YFSETQ. The CDR3 has 16 amino acids. J lost 4 bases, V lost 4 bases, and 10 bases had no gene match. The sequence came from a human donor with classical Hodgkin lymphoma. This chain links TRBV5-1 with TRBJ1-5, with TRBD1 matching 8 bases. The starting material was peripheral blood mononuclear cells (PBMCs), obtained before the second cycle of nivolumab. CDR3 amino acids: CASSPRPGQANQPQHF. CDR3 in DNA: TGCGCCAGCAGCCCCCGCCCGGGACAGGCAAATCAGCCCCAGCATTTT.